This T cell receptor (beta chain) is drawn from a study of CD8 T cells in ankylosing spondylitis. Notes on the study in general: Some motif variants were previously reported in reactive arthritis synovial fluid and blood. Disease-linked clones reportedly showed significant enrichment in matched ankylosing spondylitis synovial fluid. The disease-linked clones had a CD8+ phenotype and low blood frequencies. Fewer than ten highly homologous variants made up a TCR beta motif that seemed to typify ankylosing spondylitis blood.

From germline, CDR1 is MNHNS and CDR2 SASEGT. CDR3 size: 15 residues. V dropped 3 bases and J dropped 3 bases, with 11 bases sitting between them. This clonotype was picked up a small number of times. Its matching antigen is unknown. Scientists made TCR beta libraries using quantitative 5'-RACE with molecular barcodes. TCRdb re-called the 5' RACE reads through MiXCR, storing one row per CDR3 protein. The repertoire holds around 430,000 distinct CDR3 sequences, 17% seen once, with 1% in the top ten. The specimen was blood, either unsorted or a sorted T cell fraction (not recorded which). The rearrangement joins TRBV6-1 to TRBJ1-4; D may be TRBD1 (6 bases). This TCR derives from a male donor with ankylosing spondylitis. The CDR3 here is CASSDRGFSNEKLFF. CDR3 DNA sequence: TGTGCCAGCAGTGACAGGGGTTTCTCTAATGAAAAACTGTTTTTT.